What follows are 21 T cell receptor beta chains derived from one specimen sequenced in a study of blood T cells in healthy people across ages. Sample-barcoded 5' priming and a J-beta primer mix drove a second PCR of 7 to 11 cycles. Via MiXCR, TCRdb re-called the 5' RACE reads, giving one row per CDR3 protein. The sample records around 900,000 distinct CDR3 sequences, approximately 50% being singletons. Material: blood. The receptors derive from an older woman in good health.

DNA for the CDR3: TGTGCCAGCTCACAGCGGACAGGGTCTTTGGAGACCCAGTACTTC. Amino acid sequence: CASSQRTGSLETQYF. The chain is built from TRBV18 and TRBJ2-7; 8 bases match TRBD1. TRBJ2-5 explains the end of the DNA better; the J call may be wrong. The CDR3 loop spans 15 amino acids. Germline CDR1 and CDR2: KGHSH and LQKENI.

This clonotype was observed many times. The CDR3, as DNA: TGTGCCAGCATAGGTGGGGTCCAAGAGACCCAGTACTTC. Protein product: CASIGGVQETQYF. The rearrangement uses TRBV28 and TRBJ2-5, with unresolved D. CDR1 and CDR2 from the germline V gene are MDHEN and SYDVKM. The CDR3 is 13 residues long. Trimming shortened V by 7 bases and J by 1 base, and 10 bases separated the two germline ends. The complete variable domain, with remaining parts taken from reference TRBV28 and TRBJ2-5, reads DVKVTQSSRYLVKRTGEKVFLECVQDMDHENMFWYRQDPGLGLRLIYFSYDVKMKEKGDIPEGYSVSREKKERFSLILESASTNQTSMYLCASIGGVQETQYFGPGTRLLVL.

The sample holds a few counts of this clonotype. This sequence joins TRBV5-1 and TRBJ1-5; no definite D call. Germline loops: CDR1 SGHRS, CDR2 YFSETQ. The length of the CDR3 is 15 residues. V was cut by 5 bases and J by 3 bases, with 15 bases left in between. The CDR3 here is CASRPRPADNQPQHF. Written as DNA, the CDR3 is TGCGCCAGCAGACCCCGACCGGCGGACAATCAGCCCCAGCATTTT. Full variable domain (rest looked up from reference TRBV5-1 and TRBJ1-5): KAGVTQTPRYLIKTRGQQVTLSCSPISGHRSVSWYQQTPGQGLQFLFEYFSETQRNKGNFPGRFSGRQFSNSRSEMNVSTLELGDSALYLCASRPRPADNQPQHFGDGTRLSIL.

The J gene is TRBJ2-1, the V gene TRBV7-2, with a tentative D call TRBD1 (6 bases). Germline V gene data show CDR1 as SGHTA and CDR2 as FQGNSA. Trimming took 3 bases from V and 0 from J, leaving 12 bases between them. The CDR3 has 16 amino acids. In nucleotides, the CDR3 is TGTGCCAGCAGCTTTACCCAGGGGAGCTCCTACAATGAGCAGTTCTTC. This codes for CASSFTQGSSYNEQFF.

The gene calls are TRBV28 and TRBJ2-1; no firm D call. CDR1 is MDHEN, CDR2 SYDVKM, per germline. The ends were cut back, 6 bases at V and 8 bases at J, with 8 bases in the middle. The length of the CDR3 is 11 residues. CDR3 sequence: CASRLLDEQFF. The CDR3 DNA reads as TGTGCCAGCAGGCTACTCGATGAGCAGTTCTTC.

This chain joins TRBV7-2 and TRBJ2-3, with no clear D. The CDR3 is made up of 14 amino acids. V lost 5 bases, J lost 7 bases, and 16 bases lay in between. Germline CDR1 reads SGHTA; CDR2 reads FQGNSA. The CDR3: CASSPALPTYTQYF. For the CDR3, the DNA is TGTGCCAGCAGCCCGGCCTTACCCACTTATACGCAGTATTTT. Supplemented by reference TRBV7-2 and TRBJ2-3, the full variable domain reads GAGVSQSPSNKVTEKGKDVELRCDPISGHTALYWYRQSLGQGLEFLIYFQGNSAPDKSGLPSDRFSAERTGGSVSTLTIQRTQQEDSAVYLCASSPALPTYTQYFGPGTRLTVL.

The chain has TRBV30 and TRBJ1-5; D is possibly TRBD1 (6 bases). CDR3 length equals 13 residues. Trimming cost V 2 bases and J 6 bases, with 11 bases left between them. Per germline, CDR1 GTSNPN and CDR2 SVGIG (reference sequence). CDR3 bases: TGTGCCTGGAGTAGGGGGGGCAGTCAGCCCCAGCATTTT. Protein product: CAWSRGGSQPQHF.

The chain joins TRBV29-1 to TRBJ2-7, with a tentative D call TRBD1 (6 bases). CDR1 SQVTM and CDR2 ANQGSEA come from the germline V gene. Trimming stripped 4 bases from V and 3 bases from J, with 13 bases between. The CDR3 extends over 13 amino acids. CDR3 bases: TGCAGCGTTGGGGGGCTCAACAACTACGAGCAGTACTTC. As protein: CSVGGLNNYEQYF.

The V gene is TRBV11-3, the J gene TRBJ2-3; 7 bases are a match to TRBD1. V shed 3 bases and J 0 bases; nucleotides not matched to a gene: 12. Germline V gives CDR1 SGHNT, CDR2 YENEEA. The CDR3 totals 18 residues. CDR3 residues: CASSFPLRGSHSTDTQYF. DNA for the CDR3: TGTGCCAGCAGCTTCCCACTCAGGGGGTCACATAGCACAGATACGCAGTATTTT.

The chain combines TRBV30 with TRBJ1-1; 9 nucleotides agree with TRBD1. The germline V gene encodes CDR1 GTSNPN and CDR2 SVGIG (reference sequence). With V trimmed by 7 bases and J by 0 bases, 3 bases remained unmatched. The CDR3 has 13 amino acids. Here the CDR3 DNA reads TGTGCCTTTAACAGGGGGCTGAACACTGAAGCTTTCTTT. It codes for CAFNRGLNTEAFF.

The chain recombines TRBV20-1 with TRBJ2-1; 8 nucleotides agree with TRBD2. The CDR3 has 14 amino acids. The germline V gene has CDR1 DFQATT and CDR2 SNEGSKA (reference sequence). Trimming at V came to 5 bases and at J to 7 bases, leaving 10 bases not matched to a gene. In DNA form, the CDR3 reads TGCAGTGCTCACGGGACTAGGAACCTAAATGAGCAGTTCTTC. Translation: CSAHGTRNLNEQFF.

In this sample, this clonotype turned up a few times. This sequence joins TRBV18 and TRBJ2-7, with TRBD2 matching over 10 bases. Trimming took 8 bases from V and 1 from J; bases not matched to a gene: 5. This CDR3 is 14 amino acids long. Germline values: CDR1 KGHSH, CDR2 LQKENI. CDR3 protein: CASATSGTSYEQYF. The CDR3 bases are TGTGCCAGCGCTACTAGCGGGACGTCCTACGAGCAGTACTTC.

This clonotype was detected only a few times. CDR3 coding DNA: TGTGCCAGCAGCTTAGGGGGACCCGAACGACAGACCCAGTACTTC. Protein product: CASSLGGPERQTQYF. The genes are TRBV7-3 and TRBJ2-7; D possibly uses TRBD1 or TRBD2 (5 bases each). The tail of the sequence fits TRBJ2-5 better, so the J call may be wrong. Germline V gives CDR1 SGHTA, CDR2 FQGTGA. The CDR3 covers 15 residues.

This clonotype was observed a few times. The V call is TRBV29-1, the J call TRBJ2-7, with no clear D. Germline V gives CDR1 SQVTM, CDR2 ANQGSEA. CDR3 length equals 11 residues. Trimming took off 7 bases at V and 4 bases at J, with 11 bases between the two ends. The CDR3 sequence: CSGRWGYEQYF. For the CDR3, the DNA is TGCAGCGGAAGATGGGGATACGAGCAGTACTTC.

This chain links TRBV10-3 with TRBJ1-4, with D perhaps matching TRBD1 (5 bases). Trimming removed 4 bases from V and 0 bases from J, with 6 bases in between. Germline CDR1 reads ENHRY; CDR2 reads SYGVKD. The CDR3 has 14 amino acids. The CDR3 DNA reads TGTGCCATCAGTGCGGGGGCAACTAATGAAAAACTGTTTTTT. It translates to CAISAGATNEKLFF.

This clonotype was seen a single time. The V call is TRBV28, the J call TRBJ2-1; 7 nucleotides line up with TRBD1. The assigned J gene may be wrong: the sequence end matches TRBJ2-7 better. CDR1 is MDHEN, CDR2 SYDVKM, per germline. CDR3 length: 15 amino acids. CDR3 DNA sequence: TGTGCCAGCAGTCCCCAGCCGGGACAGAATTACGAGCAGTACTTC. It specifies CASSPQPGQNYEQYF.

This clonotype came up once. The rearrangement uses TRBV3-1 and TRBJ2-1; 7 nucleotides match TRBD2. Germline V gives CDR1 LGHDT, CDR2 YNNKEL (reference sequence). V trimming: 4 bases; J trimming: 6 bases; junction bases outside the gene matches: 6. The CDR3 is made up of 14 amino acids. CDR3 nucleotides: TGTGCCAGCAGCCCCCAGGGAGGGGTCAATGAGCAGTTCTTC. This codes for CASSPQGGVNEQFF.

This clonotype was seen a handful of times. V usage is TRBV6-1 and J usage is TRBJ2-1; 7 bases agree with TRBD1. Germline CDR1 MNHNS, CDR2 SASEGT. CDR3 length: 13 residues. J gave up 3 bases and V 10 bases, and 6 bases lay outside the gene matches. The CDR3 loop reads CATPGQNYNEQFF. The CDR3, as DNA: TGTGCCACCCCGGGACAGAACTACAATGAGCAGTTCTTC.

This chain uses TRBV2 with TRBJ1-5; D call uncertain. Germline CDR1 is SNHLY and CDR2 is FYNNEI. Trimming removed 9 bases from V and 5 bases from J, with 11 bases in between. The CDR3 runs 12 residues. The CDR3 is CARREPHQPQHF. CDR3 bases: TGTGCCAGACGGGAACCCCATCAGCCCCAGCATTTT.

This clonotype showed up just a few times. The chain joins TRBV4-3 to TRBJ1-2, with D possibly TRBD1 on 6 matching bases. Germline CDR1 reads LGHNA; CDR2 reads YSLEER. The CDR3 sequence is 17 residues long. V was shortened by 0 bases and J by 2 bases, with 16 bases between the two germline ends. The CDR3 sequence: CASSQDHGGGENYGYTF. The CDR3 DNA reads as TGCGCCAGCAGCCAAGATCATGGGGGGGGCGAGAACTATGGCTACACCTTC.

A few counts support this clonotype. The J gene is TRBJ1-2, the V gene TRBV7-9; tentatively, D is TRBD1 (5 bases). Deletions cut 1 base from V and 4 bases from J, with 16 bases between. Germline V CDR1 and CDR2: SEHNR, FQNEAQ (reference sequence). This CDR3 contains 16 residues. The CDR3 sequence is CASSLGGQGNGYGYTF. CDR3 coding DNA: TGTGCCAGCAGCTTAGGGGGCCAGGGAAATGGCTATGGCTACACCTTC. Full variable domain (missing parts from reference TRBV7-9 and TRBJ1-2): DTGVSQNPRHKITKRGQNVTFRCDPISEHNRLYWYRQTLGQGPEFLTYFQNEAQLEKSRLLSDRFSAERPKGSFSTLEIQRTEQGDSAMYLCASSLGGQGNGYGYTFGSGTRLTVV.